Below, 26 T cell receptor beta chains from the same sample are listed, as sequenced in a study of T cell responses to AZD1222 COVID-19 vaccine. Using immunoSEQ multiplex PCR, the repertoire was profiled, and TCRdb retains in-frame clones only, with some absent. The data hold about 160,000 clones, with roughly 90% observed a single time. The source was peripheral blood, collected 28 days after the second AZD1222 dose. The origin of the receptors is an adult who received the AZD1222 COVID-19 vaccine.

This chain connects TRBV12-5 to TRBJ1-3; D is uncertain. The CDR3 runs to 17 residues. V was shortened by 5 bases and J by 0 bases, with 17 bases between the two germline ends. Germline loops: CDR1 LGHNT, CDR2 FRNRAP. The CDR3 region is CASGPNPLGVSGNTIYF. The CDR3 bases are TGTGCTAGTGGTCCCAACCCCTTGGGAGTCTCTGGAAACACCATATATTTT.

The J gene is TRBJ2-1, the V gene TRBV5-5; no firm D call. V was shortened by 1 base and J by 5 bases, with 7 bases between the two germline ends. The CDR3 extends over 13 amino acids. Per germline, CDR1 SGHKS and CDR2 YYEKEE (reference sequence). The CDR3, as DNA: TGTGCCAGCAGCTTGTTAGAAGACAATGAGCAGTTCTTC. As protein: CASSLLEDNEQFF.

This CDR3 is CASNRGNEQYF. The CDR3 DNA is TGTGCCAGCAACAGGGGGAACGAGCAGTACTTC. The chain links TRBV27 to TRBJ2-7, with 8 bases lining up with TRBD1. The V and J ends lost 7 bases and 5 bases, in that order; junction bases with no gene match: 1. Looked up from germline, CDR1 is MNHEY and CDR2 is SMNVEV (reference sequence). The CDR3 has 11 amino acids.

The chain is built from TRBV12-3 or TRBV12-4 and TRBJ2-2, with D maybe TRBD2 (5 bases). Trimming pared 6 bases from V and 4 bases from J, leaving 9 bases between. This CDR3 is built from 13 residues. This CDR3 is CASSQDFTGELFF. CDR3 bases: TGTGCCAGCAGCCAGGACTTCACCGGGGAGCTGTTTTTT.

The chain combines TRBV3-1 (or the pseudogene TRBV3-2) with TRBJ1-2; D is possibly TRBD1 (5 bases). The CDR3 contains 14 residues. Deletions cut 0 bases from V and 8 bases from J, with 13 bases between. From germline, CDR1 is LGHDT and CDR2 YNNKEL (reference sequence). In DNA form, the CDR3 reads TGTGCCAGCAGCCAAGAACGAGGGGCTGCCGGCTACACCTTC. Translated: CASSQERGAAGYTF.

CDR3 sequence: CASSLSPDLQGGYTF. CDR3 bases: TGTGCCAGCAGTTTATCCCCGGATCTTCAGGGAGGCTACACCTTC. This chain links TRBV27 with TRBJ1-2, with D possibly matching TRBD1 (5 bases). CDR1 is MNHEY, CDR2 SMNVEV, per germline (reference sequence). This CDR3 is 15 amino acids long. Deletions cut 0 bases from V and 8 bases from J, with 16 bases between.

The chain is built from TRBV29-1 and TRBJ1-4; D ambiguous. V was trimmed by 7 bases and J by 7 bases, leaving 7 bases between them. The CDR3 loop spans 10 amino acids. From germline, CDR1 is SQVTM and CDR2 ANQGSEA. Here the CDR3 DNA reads TGCAGCGCCTATCTTGAAAAACTGTTTTTT. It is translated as CSAYLEKLFF.

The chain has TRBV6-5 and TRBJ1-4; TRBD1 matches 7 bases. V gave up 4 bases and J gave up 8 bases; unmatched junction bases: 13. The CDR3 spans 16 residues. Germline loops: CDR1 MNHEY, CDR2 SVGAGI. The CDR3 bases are TGTGCCAGCAGTTCCCTCACCCAGGGGGTTGGCGAAAAACTGTTTTTT. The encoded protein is CASSSLTQGVGEKLFF.

As DNA, the CDR3 is TGTGCCAGCAGCTTGGCCCTGGAGGATAACAATGAGCAGTTCTTC. Amino acids: CASSLALEDNNEQFF. The chain has TRBV5-6 and TRBJ2-1; D possibly corresponds to TRBD2 (5 bases). Germline loops: CDR1 SGHDT, CDR2 YYEEEE. V lost 0 bases and J 5 bases, leaving 12 bases between the germline ends. The CDR3 extends over 15 amino acids.

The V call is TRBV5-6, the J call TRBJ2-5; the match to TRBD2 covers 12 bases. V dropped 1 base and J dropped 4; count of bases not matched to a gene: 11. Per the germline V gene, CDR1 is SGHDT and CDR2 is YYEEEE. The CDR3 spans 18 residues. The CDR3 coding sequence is TGTGCCAGCAGCTTGTCCCTAGCGGGAGGGCCATCGGGAGAGACCCAGTACTTC. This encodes CASSLSLAGGPSGETQYF.

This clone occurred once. The CDR3 coding sequence is TGTGCCAGCAGACTAGTAGGGGAAACTGAAGCTTTCTTT. It encodes CASRLVGETEAFF. The chain joins TRBV6-5 to TRBJ1-1, with a weak D call TRBD1 (5 bases). Germline-derived CDR1 and CDR2 are MNHEY and SVGAGI. This CDR3 comprises 13 residues. V was cut by 6 bases and J by 5 bases, with 13 bases left in between.

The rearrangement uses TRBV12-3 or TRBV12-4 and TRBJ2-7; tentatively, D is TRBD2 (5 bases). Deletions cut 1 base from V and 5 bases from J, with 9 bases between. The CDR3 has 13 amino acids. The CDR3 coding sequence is TGTGCCAGCAGTTTAGGGGAGTGGGACGAGCAGTACTTC. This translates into CASSLGEWDEQYF.

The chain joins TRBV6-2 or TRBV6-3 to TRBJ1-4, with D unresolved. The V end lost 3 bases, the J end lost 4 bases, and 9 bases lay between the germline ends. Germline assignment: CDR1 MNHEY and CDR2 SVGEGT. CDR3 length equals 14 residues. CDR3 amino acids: CASSYPGVNEKLFF. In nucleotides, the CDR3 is TGTGCCAGCAGTTATCCCGGAGTTAATGAAAAACTGTTTTTT.

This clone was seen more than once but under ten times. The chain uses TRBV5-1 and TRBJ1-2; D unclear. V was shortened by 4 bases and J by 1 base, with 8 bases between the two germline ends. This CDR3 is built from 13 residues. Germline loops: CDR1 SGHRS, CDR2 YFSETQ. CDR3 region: CASSQSSNYGYTF. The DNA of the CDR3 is TGCGCCAGCAGCCAAAGCAGTAACTATGGCTACACCTTC.

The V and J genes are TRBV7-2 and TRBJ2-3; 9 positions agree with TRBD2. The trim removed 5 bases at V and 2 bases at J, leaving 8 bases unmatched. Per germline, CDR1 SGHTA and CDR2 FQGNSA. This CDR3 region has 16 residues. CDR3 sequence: CASSALAGWNTDTQYF. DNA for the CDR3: TGTGCCAGCAGCGCTCTAGCGGGATGGAACACAGATACGCAGTATTTT.

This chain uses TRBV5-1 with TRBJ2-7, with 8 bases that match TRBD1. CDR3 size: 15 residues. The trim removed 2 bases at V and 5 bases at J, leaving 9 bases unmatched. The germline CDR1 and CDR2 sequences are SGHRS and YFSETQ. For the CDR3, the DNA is TGCGCCAGCAGCTTTGGTGGACAGGGTCGCCACGAGCAGTACTTC. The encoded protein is CASSFGGQGRHEQYF.

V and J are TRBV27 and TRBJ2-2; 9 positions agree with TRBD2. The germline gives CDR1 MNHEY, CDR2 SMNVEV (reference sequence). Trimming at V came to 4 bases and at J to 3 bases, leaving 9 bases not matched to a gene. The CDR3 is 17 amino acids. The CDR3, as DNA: TGTGCCAGCAGTTCCTCTGCGGGAGGGCCTTACACCGGGGAGCTGTTTTTT. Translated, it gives CASSSSAGGPYTGELFF.

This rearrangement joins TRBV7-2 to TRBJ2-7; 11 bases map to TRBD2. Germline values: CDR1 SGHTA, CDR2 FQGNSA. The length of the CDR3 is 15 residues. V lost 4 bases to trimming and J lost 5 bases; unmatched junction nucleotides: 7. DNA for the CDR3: TGTGCCAGCAGCTCTCAACTAGCGGGAGTGGACGAGCAGTACTTC. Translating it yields CASSSQLAGVDEQYF. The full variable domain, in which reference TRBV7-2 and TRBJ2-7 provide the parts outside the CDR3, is GAGVSQSPSNKVTEKGKDVELRCDPISGHTALYWYRQSLGQGLEFLIYFQGNSAPDKSGLPSDRFSAERTGGSVSTLTIQRTQQEDSAVYLCASSSQLAGVDEQYFGPGTRLTVT.

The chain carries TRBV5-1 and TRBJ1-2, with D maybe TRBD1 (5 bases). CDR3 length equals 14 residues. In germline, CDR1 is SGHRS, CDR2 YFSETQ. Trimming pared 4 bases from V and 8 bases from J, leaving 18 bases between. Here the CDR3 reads CASSPGGGAGGYTF. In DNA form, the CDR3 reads TGCGCCAGCAGCCCGGGCGGAGGGGCGGGGGGCTACACCTTC.

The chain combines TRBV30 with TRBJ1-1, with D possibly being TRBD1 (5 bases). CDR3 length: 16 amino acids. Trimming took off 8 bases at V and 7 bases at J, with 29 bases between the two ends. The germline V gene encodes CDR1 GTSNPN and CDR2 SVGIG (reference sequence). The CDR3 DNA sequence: TGTGCCGTCGAGTTTGGGGTCATATTAGGGACCCATGAAGCTTTCTTT. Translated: CAVEFGVILGTHEAFF.

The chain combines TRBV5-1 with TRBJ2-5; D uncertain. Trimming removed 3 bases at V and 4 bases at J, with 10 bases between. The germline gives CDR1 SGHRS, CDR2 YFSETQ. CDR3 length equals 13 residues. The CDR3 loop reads CASSSGIGETQYF. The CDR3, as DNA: TGCGCCAGCAGCTCAGGTATTGGAGAGACCCAGTACTTC.

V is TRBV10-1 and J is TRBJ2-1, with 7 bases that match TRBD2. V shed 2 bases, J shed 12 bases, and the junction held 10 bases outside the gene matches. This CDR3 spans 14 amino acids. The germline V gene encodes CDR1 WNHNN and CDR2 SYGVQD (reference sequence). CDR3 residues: CASSEPGLGVGQFF. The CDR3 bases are TGCGCCAGCAGTGAGCCCGGACTAGGGGTAGGGCAGTTCTTC.

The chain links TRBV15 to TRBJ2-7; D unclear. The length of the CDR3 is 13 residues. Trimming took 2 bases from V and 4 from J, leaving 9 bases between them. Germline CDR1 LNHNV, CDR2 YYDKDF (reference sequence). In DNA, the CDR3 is TGTGCCACCAGCAGATCGGTCGGTTACGAGCAGTACTTC. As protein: CATSRSVGYEQYF.

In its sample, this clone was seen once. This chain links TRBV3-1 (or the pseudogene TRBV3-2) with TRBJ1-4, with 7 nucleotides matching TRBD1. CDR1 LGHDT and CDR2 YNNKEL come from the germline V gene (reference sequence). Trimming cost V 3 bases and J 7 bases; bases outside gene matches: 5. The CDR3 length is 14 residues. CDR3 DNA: TGTGCCAGCAGCCATGCAGGGGGAGGTGAAAAACTGTTTTTT. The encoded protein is CASSHAGGGEKLFF.

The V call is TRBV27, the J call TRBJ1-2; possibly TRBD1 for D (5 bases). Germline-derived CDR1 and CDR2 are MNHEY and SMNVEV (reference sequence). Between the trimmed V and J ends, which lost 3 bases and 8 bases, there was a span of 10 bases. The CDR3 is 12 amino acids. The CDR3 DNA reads TGTGCCAGCAGTTTCCGGGACGGAGGCTACACCTTC. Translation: CASSFRDGGYTF.

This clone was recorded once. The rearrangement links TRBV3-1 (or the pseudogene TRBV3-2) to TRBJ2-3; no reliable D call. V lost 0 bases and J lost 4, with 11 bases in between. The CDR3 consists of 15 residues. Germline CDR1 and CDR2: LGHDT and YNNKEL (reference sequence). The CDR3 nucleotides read TGTGCCAGCAGCCAAGAATTCGCGGTGGCAGATACGCAGTATTTT. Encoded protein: CASSQEFAVADTQYF.